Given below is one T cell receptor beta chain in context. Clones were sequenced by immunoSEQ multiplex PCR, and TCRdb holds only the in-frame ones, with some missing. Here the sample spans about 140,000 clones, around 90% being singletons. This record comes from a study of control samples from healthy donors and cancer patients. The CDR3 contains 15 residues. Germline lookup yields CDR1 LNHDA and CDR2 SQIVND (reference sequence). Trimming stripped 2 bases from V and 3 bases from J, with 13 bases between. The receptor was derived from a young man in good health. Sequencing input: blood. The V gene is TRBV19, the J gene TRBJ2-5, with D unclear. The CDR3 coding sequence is TGTGCCAGTAGTATATCGCTGCCCCGGGAAGAGACCCAGTACTTC. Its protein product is CASSISLPREETQYF. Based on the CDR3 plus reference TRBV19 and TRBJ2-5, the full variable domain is DGGITQSPKYLFRKEGQNVTLSCEQNLNHDAMYWYRQDPGQGLRLIYYSQIVNDFQKGDIAEGYSVSREKKESFPLTVTSAQKNPTAFYLCASSISLPREETQYFGPGTRLLVL.